The clone carrying this TCR beta chain has only one observation. What it recognizes is unknown. Elective cesarean births at roughly 35-43 weeks, without labor or membrane rupture, supplied the cord blood. Per sample, roughly 20,000 to 110,000 naive CD8+ cells were sorted. The data stem from a study of naive CD8 T cells in extremely preterm neonates. CDR1 and CDR2 from the germline V gene are LNHNV and YYDKDF (reference sequence). V was pared by 0 bases and J by 4 bases, with 10 bases between. The CDR3 has 15 residues. TCRdb's table, derived via immunoSEQ multiplex PCR, lists solely in-frame clones and lacks some. The top ten clones hold 0.45% to 0.55% of a sample with several thousand clones, approximately 90% of them seen once. Study-wide results and limits: Compared with older groups, preterm CDR3s were shorter, with fewer N additions and less trimming.

Sequencing was performed on naive CD8+ T cells from cord blood. J is TRBJ1-3 and V is TRBV15; D is unclear. This TCR derives from a newborn in good health. The CDR3 nucleotides are TGTGCCACCAGCAGAGATCGCAGTTTCGGAAACACCATATATTTT. Residues: CATSRDRSFGNTIYF.